This T cell receptor beta chain was sequenced for a study of T cell responses to AZD1222 COVID-19 vaccine. The CDR3 has 14 amino acids. The germline V gene encodes CDR1 MNHEY and CDR2 SVGAGI. V was trimmed by 6 bases and J by 3 bases, leaving 15 bases between them. Method: immunoSEQ multiplex PCR; TCRdb's copy keeps in-frame clones and lacks some. The repertoire consists of about 130,000 clones, with 70% to 90% occurring once and the leading ten covering 1.6%. V and J are TRBV6-5 and TRBJ2-7, with D perhaps TRBD2 (6 bases). The TCR originated in an adult in good health. The specimen was peripheral blood, collected on day 0 of AZD1222 vaccination. CDR3 in DNA: TGTGCCAGCAGAGCGGGCCTTGGGGTCTACGAGCAGTACTTC. It yields the protein CASRAGLGVYEQYF.